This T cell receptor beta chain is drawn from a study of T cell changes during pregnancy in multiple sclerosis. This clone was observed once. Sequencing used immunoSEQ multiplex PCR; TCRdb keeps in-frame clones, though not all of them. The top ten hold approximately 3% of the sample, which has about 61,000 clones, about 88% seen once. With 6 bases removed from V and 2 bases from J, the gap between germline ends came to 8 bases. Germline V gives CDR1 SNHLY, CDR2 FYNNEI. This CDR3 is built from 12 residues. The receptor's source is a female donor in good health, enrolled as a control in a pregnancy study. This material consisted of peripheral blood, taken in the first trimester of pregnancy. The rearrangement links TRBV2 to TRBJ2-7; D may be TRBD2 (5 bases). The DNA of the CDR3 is TGTGCCAGCAGGGACTCCCCCTACGAGCAGTACTTC. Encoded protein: CASRDSPYEQYF. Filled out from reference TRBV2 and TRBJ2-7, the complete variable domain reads EPEVTQTPSHQVTQMGQEVILRCVPISNHLYFYWYRQILGQKVEFLVSFYNNEISEKSEIFDDQFSVERPDGSNFTLKIRSTKLEDSAMYFCASRDSPYEQYFGPGTRLTVT.